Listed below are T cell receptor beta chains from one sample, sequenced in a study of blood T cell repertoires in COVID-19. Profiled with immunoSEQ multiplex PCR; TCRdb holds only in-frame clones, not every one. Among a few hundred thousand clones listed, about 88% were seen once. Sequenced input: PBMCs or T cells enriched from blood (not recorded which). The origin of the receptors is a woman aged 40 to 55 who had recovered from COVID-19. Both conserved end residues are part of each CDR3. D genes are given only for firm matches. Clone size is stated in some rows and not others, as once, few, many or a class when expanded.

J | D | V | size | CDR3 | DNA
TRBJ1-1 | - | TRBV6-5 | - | CASFLLSGESEAFF | TGTGCCAGTTTCTTACTCTCGGGGGAGTCTGAAGCTTTCTTT
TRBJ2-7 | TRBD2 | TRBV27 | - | CASSFGTSAYEQYF | TGTGCCAGCAGTTTTGGGACTAGCGCCTACGAGCAGTACTTC
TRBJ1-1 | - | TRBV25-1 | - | CASSYLDRNTEAFF | TGTGCCAGCAGCTATTTAGACAGAAACACTGAAGCTTTCTTT
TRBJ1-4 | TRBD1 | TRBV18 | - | CASSPLPYRGTNEKLFF | TGTGCCAGCTCACCCCTACCTTACAGGGGAACTAATGAAAAACTGTTTTTT
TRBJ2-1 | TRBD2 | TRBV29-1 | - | CSVEGRLALSEQFF | TGCAGCGTTGAAGGGCGACTAGCTCTATCTGAGCAGTTCTTC
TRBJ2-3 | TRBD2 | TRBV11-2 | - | CASSLVAGVTDTQYF | TGTGCCAGCAGCCTCGTAGCGGGGGTAACAGATACGCAGTATTTT
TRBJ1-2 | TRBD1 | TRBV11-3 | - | CASSWTGANYGYTF | TGTGCCAGCAGCTGGACAGGCGCTAACTATGGCTACACCTTC
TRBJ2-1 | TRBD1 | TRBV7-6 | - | CASSPDRGGQFF | TGTGCCAGCAGCCCGGACAGGGGAGGGCAGTTCTTC
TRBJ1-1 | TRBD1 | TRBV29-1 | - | CSVATTLLDRGKMNTEAFF | TGCAGCGTTGCGACAACCCTACTAGACAGGGGAAAGATGAACACTGAAGCTTTCTTT
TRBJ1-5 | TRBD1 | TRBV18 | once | CASSQDRGQRQPQHF | TGTGCCAGCTCACAGGACAGGGGGCAACGGCAGCCCCAGCATTTT
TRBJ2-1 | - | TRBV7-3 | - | CASSLEREMNEQFF | TGTGCCAGCAGCTTGGAACGGGAGATGAATGAGCAGTTCTTC
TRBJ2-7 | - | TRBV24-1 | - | CATRLGGEGIHEQYF | TGTGCCACCAGGTTGGGGGGAGAGGGAATCCACGAGCAGTACTTC
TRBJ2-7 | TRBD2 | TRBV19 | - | CASSPTSYTLHEQYF | TGTGCCAGTAGTCCGACTAGCTATACTCTGCACGAGCAGTACTTC
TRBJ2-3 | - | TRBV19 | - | CASSWESTDTQYF | TGTGCCAGTAGCTGGGAGAGCACAGATACGCAGTATTTT
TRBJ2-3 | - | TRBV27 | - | CASSWHSGGRAQYF | TGTGCCAGCAGTTGGCATAGCGGTGGTAGGGCGCAGTATTTT
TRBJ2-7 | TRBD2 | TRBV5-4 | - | CASSRFNRDYRSYEQYF | TGTGCCAGCAGCAGATTCAACCGGGACTACCGGTCCTACGAGCAGTACTTC
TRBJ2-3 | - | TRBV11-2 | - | CASSLVPAKSTDTQYF | TGTGCCAGCAGCTTAGTTCCAGCGAAGAGCACAGATACGCAGTATTTT
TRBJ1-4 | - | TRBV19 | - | CASRHRDWDEKLFF | TGTGCCAGTAGGCACAGGGATTGGGATGAAAAACTGTTTTTT
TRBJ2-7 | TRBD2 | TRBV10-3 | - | CAISAGGAYEQYF | TGTGCCATCAGTGCTGGGGGGGCCTACGAGCAGTACTTC
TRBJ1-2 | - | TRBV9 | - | CASSVVSYGYTF | TGTGCCAGCAGCGTAGTCAGCTATGGCTACACCTTC
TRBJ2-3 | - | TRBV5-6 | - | CASSPGRSADTQYF | TGTGCCAGCAGCCCCGGCCGGAGCGCAGATACGCAGTATTTT
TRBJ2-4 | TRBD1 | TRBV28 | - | CASSTRQGMVMAKNIQYF | TGTGCCAGCAGTACGAGACAGGGTATGGTAATGGCCAAAAACATTCAGTACTTC
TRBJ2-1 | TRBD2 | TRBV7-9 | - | CASRDGREEFF | TGTGCCAGCAGGGACGGGAGGGAAGAGTTCTTC
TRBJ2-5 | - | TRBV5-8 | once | CASSLEETQYF | TGTGCCAGCAGTCTAGAAGAGACCCAGTACTTC
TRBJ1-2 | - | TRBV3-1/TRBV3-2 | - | CASSQRPIEGYGYTF | TGTGCCAGCAGCCAACGACCCATTGAGGGCTATGGCTACACCTTC
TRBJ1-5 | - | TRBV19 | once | CASSLQGFNQPQHF | TGTGCCAGTAGTTTACAGGGCTTTAATCAGCCCCAGCATTTT
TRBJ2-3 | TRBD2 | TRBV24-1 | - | CATSERLAGVVDTQYF | TGTGCCACCAGTGAGAGACTAGCGGGAGTGGTAGATACGCAGTATTTT
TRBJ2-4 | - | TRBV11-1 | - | CASSSGGTAKNIQYF | TGTGCCAGCAGCTCCGGAGGGACAGCCAAAAACATTCAGTACTTC
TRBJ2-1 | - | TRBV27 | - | CASSLASSSYNEQFF | TGTGCCAGCAGTTTAGCGTCGAGCTCCTACAATGAGCAGTTCTTC